These T cell receptor beta chains were read from a single sample in a study of blood T cells in healthy people across ages. TCRdb independently ran MiXCR on the 5' RACE reads; one entry per CDR3 protein. The sample comprises over 700,000 distinct CDR3 sequences, around a quarter of which are singletons, and 9.4% rests with the top ten. These data are also associated with another study on T cells of mothers and their children.

The sample comprised blood. The receptors were sampled from a boy between 10 and 17 years old in good health. Both conserved end residues are part of each CDR3. A D gene is named only where the DNA matches it firmly. Clone size is stated in some rows and not others, as once, few, many or a class when expanded.

>few|TRBV7-9|NA|TRBJ1-1
CASTTTQMNTEAFF
TGTGCCAGCACGACTACGCAAATGAACACTGAAGCTTTCTTT
>few|TRBV6-1|NA|TRBJ1-1
CASSERVNREGNTEAFF
TGTGCCAGCAGTGAAAGGGTCAACAGGGAGGGGAACACTGAAGCTTTCTTT
>NA|TRBV7-2|NA|TRBJ1-2
CATDRGNYGYTF
TGTGCCACCGACCGTGGTAACTATGGCTACACCTTC
>few|TRBV7-2|NA|TRBJ2-7
CASSLGGIGYEQYF
TGTGCCAGCAGCTTAGGGGGGATAGGCTACGAGCAGTACTTC
>few|TRBV2|TRBD2|TRBJ2-1
CASTRRALAGGSNEQFF
TGTGCCAGCACCCGGAGGGCTCTAGCGGGAGGGTCTAATGAGCAGTTCTTC
>NA|TRBV7-2|NA|TRBJ2-5
CASSLVAGPGETQYF
TGTGCCAGCAGCTTAGTGGCAGGGCCCGGGGAGACCCAGTACTTC
>NA|TRBV24-1|NA|TRBJ1-4
CATSLNEKLFF
TGTGCCACCAGCCTGAATGAAAAACTGTTTTTT
>many|TRBV9|TRBD2|TRBJ2-1
CASSVVPTSGQNNEQFF
TGTGCCAGCAGCGTAGTCCCAACTAGCGGGCAGAACAATGAGCAGTTCTTC
>NA|TRBV5-1|NA|TRBJ1-3
CASSLAWAVAGNTIYF
TGCGCCAGCAGCTTGGCCTGGGCGGTGGCTGGAAACACCATATATTTT
>few|TRBV10-3|NA|TRBJ2-1
CANSITGSSYNEQFF
TGTGCCAACTCGATAACAGGGAGCTCCTACAATGAGCAGTTCTTC
>NA|TRBV7-6|TRBD2|TRBJ2-7
CASSLSSGLSYEQYF
TGTGCCAGTAGCCTCTCTAGCGGGCTCTCCTACGAGCAGTACTTC
>NA|TRBV9|TRBD1|TRBJ2-5
CASSVTEGTGGLETQYF
TGTGCCAGCAGCGTAACGGAGGGGACAGGGGGCTTGGAGACCCAGTACTTC
>NA|TRBV12-5|NA|TRBJ1-6
CASGRGAPQGPLHF
TGTGCTAGTGGTCGCGGGGCCCCCCAGGGACCCCTCCACTTT
>NA|TRBV7-2|NA|TRBJ2-1
CASSPKPEYNEQFF
TGTGCCAGCAGCCCTAAACCCGAGTACAATGAGCAGTTCTTC
>NA|TRBV7-2|NA|TRBJ1-4
CASSPPGTKKLFF
TGTGCCAGCAGCCCCCCGGGGACGAAAAAACTGTTTTTT
>many|TRBV18|NA|TRBJ2-4
CASSPTRENIQYF
TGTGCCAGCTCACCAACAAGGGAGAACATTCAGTACTTC
>few|TRBV7-9|NA|TRBJ2-5
CASSLFVGTQYF
TGTGCCAGCAGCTTATTCGTCGGGACCCAGTACTTC
>NA|TRBV5-6|TRBD1|TRBJ2-7
CASRPPRGLPYEQYF
TGTGCCAGCAGGCCCCCAAGGGGGCTGCCCTACGAGCAGTACTTC
>NA|TRBV20-1|NA|TRBJ2-7
CSARDGGSWMRGPYEQYF
TGCAGTGCTAGAGACGGGGGGTCGTGGATGAGGGGGCCTTACGAGCAGTACTTC
>NA|TRBV5-4|TRBD1|TRBJ1-1
CASSFAQGNTGAFF
TGTGCCAGCAGCTTTGCACAGGGGAACACTGGAGCTTTCTTT
>NA|TRBV14|NA|TRBJ1-3
CASSQGEGWIESSGNTIYF
TGTGCCAGCAGCCAAGGGGAAGGATGGATCGAGAGCTCTGGAAACACCATATATTTT
>few|TRBV13|NA|TRBJ2-1
CASSFGRLSSYNEQFF
TGTGCCAGCAGCTTTGGCCGTCTATCCTCCTACAATGAGCAGTTCTTC
>NA|TRBV4-1|TRBD1|TRBJ2-7
CASSQEGTGTYEQYF
TGCGCCAGCAGCCAAGAGGGGACAGGGACCTACGAGCAGTACTTC
>NA|TRBV5-1|TRBD2|TRBJ2-3
CASSSVGGGTTDTQYF
TGCGCCAGCAGCTCGGTTGGGGGGGGGACCACAGATACGCAGTATTTT
>NA|TRBV4-2|NA|TRBJ1-6
CASKSSGLNNSPLHF
TGTGCCAGCAAGAGTTCGGGCCTAAATAATTCACCCCTCCACTTT
>few|TRBV2|NA|TRBJ2-6
CASSDFGSGANVLTF
TGTGCCAGCAGTGATTTTGGCTCTGGGGCCAACGTCCTGACTTTC
>few|TRBV6-2/TRBV6-3|TRBD1|TRBJ2-1
CASSYEFRGLDNEQFF
TGTGCCAGCAGTTACGAGTTCAGGGGGCTGGACAATGAGCAGTTCTTC
>NA|TRBV3-1|TRBD2|TRBJ2-5
CAGSQDAASGYQETQYF
TGTGCCGGCAGCCAAGATGCGGCTAGCGGATACCAAGAGACCCAGTACTTC
>NA|TRBV10-3|TRBD1|TRBJ1-4
CAISVGQGEELFF
TGTGCCATCAGTGTTGGACAGGGTGAAGAACTGTTTTTT
>NA|TRBV6-1|NA|TRBJ2-4
CASSELGGSYIQYF
TGTGCCAGCAGTGAGTTAGGAGGGTCGTACATTCAGTACTTC
>few|TRBV5-1|NA|TRBJ2-5
CASSFGGTKQETQYF
TGCGCCAGCAGCTTTGGAGGGACAAAACAAGAGACCCAGTACTTC
>few|TRBV6-5|NA|TRBJ2-7
CASSKQGASYEQYF
TGTGCCAGCAGTAAACAGGGAGCCTCCTACGAGCAGTACTTC
>few|TRBV29-1|TRBD1|TRBJ1-3
CSVEGGGNTIYF
TGTAGCGTTGAAGGGGGCGGAAACACCATATATTTT
>once|TRBV28|NA|TRBJ1-1
CASSPLNPGGTEAFF
TGTGCCAGCAGTCCACTAAATCCAGGTGGCACTGAAGCTTTCTTT
>NA|TRBV29-1|TRBD1|TRBJ2-7
CSVNRGHEQYF
TGCAGCGTCAACAGGGGGCACGAGCAGTACTTC
>NA|TRBV11-2|NA|TRBJ2-6
CASSISWDASSGANALTF
TGTGCCAGCAGCATCAGTTGGGATGCCAGCTCTGGGGCCAACGCCCTGACTTTC